The 2 T cell receptor beta chains reported below all come from one sample, sequenced in a study of regulatory T cells in long-lasting Graves disease. Arm-PCR with iRepertoire HTBI primers amplified the CDR3 regions for these TCR beta libraries. From the multiplex PCR reads, TCRdb called clonotypes with MiXCR, one entry per CDR3 protein. The data show approximately 470,000 distinct CDR3 sequences, with about 20% seen just once and roughly 8% held by the top ten. Time point noted: persistent/refractory GD, antithyroid drugs over 5 years with positive TRAb. PBMCs provided the RNA from which the TCR library was made. This material consisted of peripheral blood mononuclear cells (PBMCs), taken when the disease was refractory, from a patient treated with antithyroid drugs. The receptors here all came from a female donor with Graves disease.

About this clonotype itself: A read error may explain this, as a much larger clone is one base away. The conserved phenylalanine or tryptophan normally closing the CDR3 is absent here, so this likely arose from a read error. The chain combines TRBV7-8 with TRBJ2-2, with no clear D. Germline-derived CDR1 and CDR2 are SGHVS and FQNEAQ. Trimming cost V 2 bases and J 0 bases, with 13 bases left between them. This CDR3 contains 17 residues. The CDR3 reads CASSLTELLANTGELFL. The CDR3 DNA follows: TGTGCCAGCAGCTTAACGGAGCTCCTCGCGAACACCGGGGAGCTGTTTCTT.

The chain has TRBV7-2 and TRBJ2-7; 11 bases line up with TRBD2. This CDR3 is 16 amino acids long. After removal of 4 bases from V and 0 bases from J, the junction contained 5 bases not matched to a gene. CDR1 and CDR2 from the germline V gene are SGHTA and FQGNSA. The CDR3 DNA reads as TGTGCCAGCAGCTACTTTAGCGGGAGGGCCTCCTACGAGCAGTACTTC. As protein: CASSYFSGRASYEQYF.